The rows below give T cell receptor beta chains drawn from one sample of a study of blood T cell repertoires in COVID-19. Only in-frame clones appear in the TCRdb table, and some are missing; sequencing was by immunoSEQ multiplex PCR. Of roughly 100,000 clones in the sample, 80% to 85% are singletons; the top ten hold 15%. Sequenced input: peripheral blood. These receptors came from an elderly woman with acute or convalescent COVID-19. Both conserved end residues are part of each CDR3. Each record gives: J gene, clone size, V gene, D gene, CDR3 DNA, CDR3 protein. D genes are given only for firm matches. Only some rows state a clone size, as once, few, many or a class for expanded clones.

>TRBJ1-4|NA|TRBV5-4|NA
TGTGCCAGCAGCTCCCAGTCAGGGTTGACTTTT
CASSSQSGLTF
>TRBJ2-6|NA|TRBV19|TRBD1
TGTGCCAGTAGTTTAGGACAGGGGTCTGGGGCCAACGTCCTGACTTTC
CASSLGQGSGANVLTF
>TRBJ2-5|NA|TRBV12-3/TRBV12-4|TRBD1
TGTGCCAGCAGTACAGGGGGCGAGACCCAGTACTTC
CASSTGGETQYF
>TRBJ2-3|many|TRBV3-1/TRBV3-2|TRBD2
TGTGCGTCTAGCGGGCTCACGACAGCAGATACGCAGTATTTT
CASSGLTTADTQYF
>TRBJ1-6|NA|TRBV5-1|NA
TGCGCCAGCAGCTTGGAGCAGGCGGGGATTTCACCCCTCCACTTT
CASSLEQAGISPLHF
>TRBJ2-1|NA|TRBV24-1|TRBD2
TGTGCCACCAGTGATCCTCTAGCGGGAGGGAGGGATGAGCAGTTCTTC
CATSDPLAGGRDEQFF
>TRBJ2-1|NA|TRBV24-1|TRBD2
TGTGCCACCAGTGACCCCCGTGCGGGGGACAATGAGCAGTTCTTC
CATSDPRAGDNEQFF
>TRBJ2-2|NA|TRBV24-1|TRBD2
TGTGCCACCAGTGACTCTCGACTAGCCTCCACCGGGGAGCTGTTTTTT
CATSDSRLASTGELFF
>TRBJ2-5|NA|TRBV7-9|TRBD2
TGTGCCAGCAGCTTAGGGGCTAGCGGGAGCGGAGAGACCCAGTACTTC
CASSLGASGSGETQYF
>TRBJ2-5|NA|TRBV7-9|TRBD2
TGTGCCAGCAGCCCAGGGACTAGCGGGAGTAAGTTTGTACAAGAGACCCAGTACTTC
CASSPGTSGSKFVQETQYF
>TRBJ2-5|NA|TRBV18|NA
TGTGCCAGCTCACTCCGACAGCGCGAGACCCAGTACTTC
CASSLRQRETQYF
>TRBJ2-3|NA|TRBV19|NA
TGTGCCAGTAGCGGTAGCACAGATACGCAGTATTTT
CASSGSTDTQYF
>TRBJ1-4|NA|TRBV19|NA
TGTGCCAGTAGTATAAGGGGTGAAAAACTGTTTTTT
CASSIRGEKLFF
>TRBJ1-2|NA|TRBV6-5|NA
TGTGCCAGCAGTTACGGAGATACTAACTATGGCTACACCTTC
CASSYGDTNYGYTF
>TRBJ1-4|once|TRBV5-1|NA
TGCGCCAGCAGCCCCAGGGCTACTAATGAAAAACTGTTTTTT
CASSPRATNEKLFF
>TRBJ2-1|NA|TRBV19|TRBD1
TGTGCCAGTAATCCGAGACAGGGTTTCAATGAGCAGTTCTTC
CASNPRQGFNEQFF
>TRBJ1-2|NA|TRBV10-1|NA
TGCGCCAGCAGTGAGACCTTACCGACATACAGTGAGGTTCCGGGAGATGGCTACACCTTC
CASSETLPTYSEVPGDGYTF
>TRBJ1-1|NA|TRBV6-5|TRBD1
TGTGCCAGCAGTTACCAGGGGGGGAACACTGAAGCTTTCTTT
CASSYQGGNTEAFF
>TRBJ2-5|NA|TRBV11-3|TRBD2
TGTGCCAGCAGCTTCACTAGCGGGAGTAAGACCCAGTACTTC
CASSFTSGSKTQYF
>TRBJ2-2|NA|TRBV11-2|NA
TGTGCCAGCAGCAACAGCGGGACCGGGGAGCTGTTTTTT
CASSNSGTGELFF
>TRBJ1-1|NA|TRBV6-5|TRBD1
TGTGCCAGCAGGGCCTGGACAGGGGAGACTGAAGCTTTCTTT
CASRAWTGETEAFF
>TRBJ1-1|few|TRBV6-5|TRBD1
TGTGCCAGCAGGCAGGACAGGGGGCTAACTGAAGCTTTCTTT
CASRQDRGLTEAFF
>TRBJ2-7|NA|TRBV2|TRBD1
TGTGCCATCGCCGGGGGACAGGGGTTCTACGAGCAGTACTTC
CAIAGGQGFYEQYF
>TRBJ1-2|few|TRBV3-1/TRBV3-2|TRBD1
TGTGCCAGCAGCCTTGCCGCCAGGGGGCTAGATGGCTACACCTTC
CASSLAARGLDGYTF
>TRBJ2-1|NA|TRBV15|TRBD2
TGTGCCACCAGCGGGTGGACTAGCGGGAGTGGCGCCTACAATGAGCAGTTCTTC
CATSGWTSGSGAYNEQFF
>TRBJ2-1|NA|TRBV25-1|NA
TGTGCCAGCAGTGCACCGACTAATCGATATGAGCAGTTCTTC
CASSAPTNRYEQFF
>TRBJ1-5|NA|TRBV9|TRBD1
TGTGCCAGCAGCCCCCGGGACAGTCCCAATCAGCCCCAGCATTTT
CASSPRDSPNQPQHF
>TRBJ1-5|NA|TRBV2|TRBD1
TGTGCCAGCAGGGCCCGCAGGGGGGGCAATCAGCCCCAGCATTTT
CASRARRGGNQPQHF
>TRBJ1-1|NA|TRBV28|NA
TGTGCCAGCACCCAGATATTTGACACTGAAGCTTTCTTT
CASTQIFDTEAFF
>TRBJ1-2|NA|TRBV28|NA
TGTGCCAGCAACAGGGAAGACTATGGCTACACCTTC
CASNREDYGYTF
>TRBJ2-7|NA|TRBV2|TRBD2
TGTGCCAGCCGGGAGCGGGAGGGCCCGTACGAGCAGTACTTC
CASREREGPYEQYF
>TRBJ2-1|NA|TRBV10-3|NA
TGTGCCATCAGTGAGTCAAGCGTCCCTTTTTACAATGAGCAGTTCTTC
CAISESSVPFYNEQFF
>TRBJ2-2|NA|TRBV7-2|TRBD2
TGTGCCAGCAGCTTAGCGACTAGCGGGAAAATCGGGGAGCTGTTTTTT
CASSLATSGKIGELFF
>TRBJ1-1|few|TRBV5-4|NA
TGTGCCAGCAGCTTGTTTGGGGCGCTGAACACTGAAGCTTTCTTT
CASSLFGALNTEAFF
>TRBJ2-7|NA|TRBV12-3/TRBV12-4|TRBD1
TGTGCCAGCAGTTTCGACAGGGACTACGAGCAGTACTTC
CASSFDRDYEQYF
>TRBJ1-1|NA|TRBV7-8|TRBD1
TGTGCCAGCAGCCGCCCGACCCGGGACAGGGGTTTACACACTGAAGCTTTCTTT
CASSRPTRDRGLHTEAFF
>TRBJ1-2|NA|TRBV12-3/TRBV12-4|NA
TGTGCCAGCAGTTTGAGGAGGTATGGCTACACCTTC
CASSLRRYGYTF
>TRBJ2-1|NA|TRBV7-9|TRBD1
TGTGCCAGCAGCCCCCCCGGGACAGCTTACAATGAGCAGTTCTTC
CASSPPGTAYNEQFF
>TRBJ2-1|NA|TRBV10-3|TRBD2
TGTGCCATCAGTGGGGGACTAGCGGGAGTCAATGAGCAGTTCTTC
CAISGGLAGVNEQFF
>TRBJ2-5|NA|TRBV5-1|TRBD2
TGCGCCAGCAGCTTACCCGGACTAGCGGGAGAAGAGACCCAGTACTTC
CASSLPGLAGEETQYF
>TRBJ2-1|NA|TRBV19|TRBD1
TGTGCCAGTAGAACTCCGGGACAGGGGAAAAATGAGCAGTTCTTC
CASRTPGQGKNEQFF
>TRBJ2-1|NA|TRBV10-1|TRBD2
TGCGCCAGCAGTGGAGGTATAGCGGGAGACAATGAGCAGTTCTTC
CASSGGIAGDNEQFF
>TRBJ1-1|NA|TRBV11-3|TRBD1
TGTGCCAGCAGCTTGGGCTATTGGGGCAGGGGGATGGTGGACACTGAAGCTTTCTTT
CASSLGYWGRGMVDTEAFF
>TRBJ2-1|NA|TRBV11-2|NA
TGTGCCAGCAGCTTAGATCCTCGGGATGAGCAGTTCTTC
CASSLDPRDEQFF
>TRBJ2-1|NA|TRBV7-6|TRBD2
TGTGCCAGCAGCCAAACGGGACTAGCGGGAGTCTATGAGCAGTTCTTC
CASSQTGLAGVYEQFF
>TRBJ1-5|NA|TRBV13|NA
TGTGCCAGCAGCTTACACATTCGCCAGCATTTT
CASSLHIRQHF
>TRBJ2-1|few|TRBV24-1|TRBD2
TGTGCCACCAGTGATACCACAACTAGCGGGAGGAATGAGCAGTTCTTC
CATSDTTTSGRNEQFF
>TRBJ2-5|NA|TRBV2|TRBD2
TGTGCCAGCACGAAGGCGCCTAGCGGGGAAGAGACCCAGTACTTC
CASTKAPSGEETQYF
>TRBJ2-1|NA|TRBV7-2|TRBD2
TGTGCCAGCAGCTCCGGACTAGCGAGTGAGCAGTTCTTC
CASSSGLASEQFF
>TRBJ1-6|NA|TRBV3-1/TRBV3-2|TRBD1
TGTGCCAGCAGCCAAGTTGTGGACAGGGTTCCCCTCCACTTT
CASSQVVDRVPLHF